The 18 T cell receptor beta chains reported below all come from one sample, sequenced in a study of PD-L1 blockade in urothelial cancer. Clones were sequenced by immunoSEQ multiplex PCR, and TCRdb holds only the in-frame ones, with some missing. This sample has over 65,000 clones, with approximately 81% found just once. The starting material was PBMCs, obtained around atezolizumab (anti-PD-L1) treatment. The receptors were sampled from a man aged 65 to 85 with urothelial cancer.

As concerns this clone: At one end, the junction sequence differs from germline, possibly due to a read error. The rearrangement uses TRBV19 and TRBJ1-5; no clear D gene. From germline, CDR1 is LNHDA and CDR2 SQIVND (reference sequence). This CDR3 spans 15 amino acids. The CDR3 DNA reads TGTGCCAGTAGTATAGATCACGTGGGCAACCAGCCCCAGCATTTT. Translation gives CASSIDHVGNQPQHF.

V and J are TRBV29-1 and TRBJ2-5; TRBD1 matches 7 bases. The end of the DNA aligns better with TRBJ2-7, so the J call may be wrong. Germline V CDR1 and CDR2: SQVTM, ANQGSEA. This CDR3 region has 13 residues. The CDR3 here is CSVEGQGTYEQYF. CDR3 bases: TGCAGCGTTGAAGGACAGGGAACCTACGAGCAGTACTTC.

The rearrangement links TRBV7-9 to TRBJ2-7; TRBD1 agrees at 8 bases. After removal of 5 bases from V and 6 bases from J, the junction contained 3 bases not matched to a gene. The V gene's germline CDR1 is SEHNR and CDR2 FQNEAQ (reference sequence). CDR3 size: 12 residues. The DNA for the CDR3 is TGTGCCAGCAGCCTAGGGACAGGCGAGCAGTACTTC. Translating gives CASSLGTGEQYF.

Only one count was recorded for this clone. This chain uses TRBV5-4 with TRBJ1-2; D is ambiguous. This CDR3 region has 15 residues. Germline CDR1 and CDR2: SGHNT and YYREEE (reference sequence). Trimming shortened V by 3 bases and J by 2 bases, and 14 bases separated the two germline ends. The CDR3 sequence: CASSSLVDTNYGYTF. The DNA of the CDR3 is TGTGCCAGCAGCTCCCTGGTCGACACGAACTATGGCTACACCTTC.

V and J are TRBV6-5 and TRBJ2-1; 9 bases match TRBD2. V shed 4 bases and J 0 bases; nucleotides not matched to a gene: 4. Looked up from germline, CDR1 is MNHEY and CDR2 is SVGAGI. This CDR3 is built from 16 residues. The CDR3 sequence: CASSSSGISSYNEQFF. The DNA for the CDR3 is TGTGCCAGCAGTTCTAGCGGGATTAGCTCCTACAATGAGCAGTTCTTC.

The V gene is TRBV6-6, the J gene TRBJ2-7; 11 nucleotides agree with TRBD2. Germline V lookup: CDR1 MNHNY, CDR2 SVGAGI (reference sequence). The CDR3 sequence is 16 residues long. With 7 bases clipped from V and 5 bases from J, the junction kept 13 bases outside the gene matches. The CDR3 protein is CASTLTSGSFSHEQYF. CDR3 bases: TGTGCCAGCACCCTAACTAGCGGGAGTTTCAGCCACGAGCAGTACTTC.

CDR3 amino acids: CASSLQTGRVTEAFF. In nucleotides, the CDR3 is TGTGCCAGCAGCTTACAAACAGGGCGTGTGACTGAAGCTTTCTTT. The rearrangement uses TRBV5-6 and TRBJ1-1, with a possible D match to TRBD1 (6 bases). With 2 bases removed from V and 5 bases from J, the gap between germline ends came to 16 bases. This CDR3 spans 15 amino acids. Germline V gene sequence: CDR1 SGHDT, CDR2 YYEEEE.

CDR3 loop: CASRAGRVTATEAFF. The CDR3 coding sequence is TGTGCCAGCAGGGCAGGGAGGGTCACGGCCACTGAAGCTTTCTTT. This rearrangement joins TRBV6-5 to TRBJ1-1, with D possibly being TRBD1 (5 bases). Germline CDR1 and CDR2: MNHEY and SVGAGI. The CDR3 runs to 15 residues. The V gene lost 6 bases and the J gene lost 4 bases, with 18 bases spanning the gap.

This sequence joins TRBV28 and TRBJ2-5; D perhaps matches TRBD1 (8 bases). This CDR3 contains 15 residues. Germline CDR1 MDHEN, CDR2 SYDVKM. V lost 7 bases to trimming and J lost 4 bases, with 19 bases between them. As DNA, the CDR3 is TGTGCCAGCACCGATCGGACAGGGAGGGGAGAGACCCAGTACTTC. Protein: CASTDRTGRGETQYF.

This chain links TRBV6-5 with TRBJ1-2; 11 bases match TRBD1. The junction had 7 bases not matched to a gene; V was cut back by 7 bases and J by 6 bases. This CDR3 spans 14 amino acids. From germline, CDR1 is MNHEY and CDR2 SVGAGI. Here the CDR3 reads CASTSDRGHDGYTF. In nucleotides, the CDR3 is TGTGCCAGCACTTCGGACAGGGGGCACGATGGCTACACCTTC.

The chain carries TRBV5-1 and TRBJ2-7; D is unresolved. The CDR3 has 14 residues. CDR1 is SGHRS and CDR2 is YFSETQ in the germline V gene. V dropped 0 bases and J dropped 7 bases, with 14 bases sitting between them. The CDR3 sequence: CASSLAGLSEEQYF. DNA for the CDR3: TGCGCCAGCAGCTTGGCCGGCCTTTCGGAGGAGCAGTACTTC.

This clone was seen only a few times. CDR3 protein: CASSSPRTGGSYGYTF. The CDR3 DNA reads as TGTGCCAGCAGTTCCCCGCGGACAGGGGGGAGCTATGGCTACACCTTC. J is TRBJ1-2 and V is TRBV6-5; 10 nucleotides line up with TRBD1. This CDR3 spans 16 amino acids. CDR1 and CDR2 (germline): MNHEY, SVGAGI. V lost 4 bases and J lost 4; bases outside the gene matches: 9.

CDR3 loop: CASSQEQVPNQPQHF. The DNA for the CDR3 is TGTGCCAGCAGCCAAGAGCAGGTACCCAATCAGCCCCAGCATTTT. V gene TRBV4-2 combines with J gene TRBJ1-5; D uncertain. The V gene lost 0 bases and the J gene lost 3 bases, with 9 bases spanning the gap. The CDR3 spans 15 residues. Germline lookup yields CDR1 LGHNA and CDR2 YNFKEQ.

The rearrangement joins TRBV6-1 to TRBJ1-4; D is possibly TRBD1 (6 bases). V gave up 3 bases and J gave up 11 bases, with 22 bases separating them. The CDR3 runs 16 residues. From germline, CDR1 is MNHNS and CDR2 SASEGT. The DNA for the CDR3 is TGTGCCAGCAGTGACCATAACCGGGACAAGGCCCTGAAACTGTTTTTT. Amino acids: CASSDHNRDKALKLFF.

This clone was observed a single time. The rearrangement uses TRBV18 and TRBJ1-3; D remains ambiguous. The V end was cut by 6 bases, the J end by 3 bases, with 3 bases between. The CDR3 has 11 amino acids. CDR1 and CDR2 (germline): KGHSH, LQKENI. The CDR3 region is CASSYGNTIYF. The CDR3 DNA reads as TGTGCCAGCTCCTATGGAAACACCATATATTTT.

This clone appeared a single time. The chain couples TRBV18 to TRBJ2-3; 10 bases align to TRBD2. After removal of 4 bases from V and 3 bases from J, the junction contained 19 bases not matched to a gene. Looked up from germline, CDR1 is KGHSH and CDR2 is LQKENI. The CDR3 spans 20 residues. The CDR3 region is CASSLMIYSGRAEGTDTQYF. CDR3 bases: TGTGCCAGCTCACTAATGATCTACAGCGGGAGGGCCGAGGGAACAGATACGCAGTATTTT.

V and J are TRBV10-2 and TRBJ1-3; D gene ambiguous. CDR1 WSHSY and CDR2 SAAADI come from the germline V gene. The ends were cut back, 2 bases at V and 0 bases at J, with 5 bases in the middle. The length of the CDR3 is 14 residues. The CDR3 DNA sequence: TGCGCCAGCAGTGAGGGCAACTCTGGAAACACCATATATTTT. This gives the protein CASSEGNSGNTIYF.

This clone has a single count. The J gene is TRBJ2-1, the V gene TRBV9, with 8 bases aligning to TRBD2. V was clipped by 6 bases and J by 8 bases; unmatched bases: 13. The CDR3 totals 15 residues. CDR1 SGDLS and CDR2 YYNGEE come from the germline V gene. CDR3 sequence: CASTSTSAGDHEQFF. The DNA of the CDR3 is TGTGCCAGCACCTCAACATCAGCGGGAGACCATGAGCAGTTCTTC.